The T cell receptor beta chain under discussion was sequenced for a study of cytomegalovirus exposure and HLA in healthy donors. The study, taken as a whole, reports: It was reported that the classifier diagnosed cytomegalovirus status with high specificity and sensitivity in both the original and validation cohorts.

In regard to this clone: What it recognizes is unknown.

Use of 60 Vbeta and 13 Jbeta primers characterized the PCR. Sequenced by immunoSEQ multiplex PCR; TCRdb stores in-frame clones only, minus some. Of some 140,000 clones in the sample, 65% to 80% were seen once. Sequencing was performed on PBMCs. The source is a human donor in good health.

This CDR3 reads CASKRVGGREYEQYF. The CDR3 region has the DNA TGTGCCAGTAAAAGGGTCGGGGGGCGCGAGTACGAGCAGTACTTC. The V gene is TRBV19, the J gene TRBJ2-7, with D possibly matching TRBD2 (7 bases). V lost 7 bases to trimming and J lost 4 bases, with 20 bases between them. The CDR3 sequence is 15 residues long. Germline V gene lookup returns CDR1 LNHDA and CDR2 SQIVND (reference sequence).